Listed here is a single TCR beta chain. Employing constant-segment primers, 5'RACE generated TCR alpha and TCR beta cDNA libraries bearing sample barcodes and UMIs. MiXCR, run by TCRdb on the 5' RACE reads, gives a single entry per CDR3 protein. The sample records 250,000 to 350,000 distinct CDR3 sequences, approximately 19% being singletons. This entry is derived from a study of T-cell memory formation after mild COVID-19. Trimming removed 5 bases from V and 4 bases from J, with 18 bases in between. Looked up from germline, CDR1 is MGHRA and CDR2 is YSYEKL. This CDR3 is built from 16 residues. The V gene is TRBV4-1, the J gene TRBJ1-3; the D gene is possibly TRBD1 (5 bases). Sample: PBMCs or a T cell subset sorted from them (not recorded which). This TCR was recovered from a man younger than 35 who had mild COVID-19 (a few samples of this study predate the infection). Cell type and time point are not known. DNA of the CDR3: TGCGCCAGCAGCTCCCCGGTTGGGGCAGGGGGAAACACCATATATTTT. This translates into CASSSPVGAGGNTIYF.